The 29 T cell receptor beta chains given below trace back to one sample, sequenced in a study of cytomegalovirus exposure and HLA in healthy donors. This PCR relied on a set of 60 Vbeta primers and 13 Jbeta primers. Clones were read by immunoSEQ multiplex PCR, and TCRdb kept only the in-frame ones, dropping some. The table shows approximately 100,000 clones, with roughly 79% occurring only once. The source material was PBMCs. These receptors were taken from a middle-aged man in good health and CMV-seronegative.

J is TRBJ2-5 and V is TRBV7-2; TRBD1 agrees at 9 bases. Germline V CDR1 and CDR2: SGHTA, FQGNSA. The CDR3 is made up of 13 amino acids. V lost 4 bases to trimming and J lost 5 bases; unmatched junction nucleotides: 2. The CDR3 spells CASSSDRGETQYF. Here the CDR3 DNA reads TGTGCCAGCAGCTCCGACAGGGGGGAGACCCAGTACTTC.

Here the CDR3 DNA reads TGTGCCAGCAGTTCCAGGGTGGCGGGCAATCAGCCCCAGCATTTT. Translation gives CASSSRVAGNQPQHF. The J gene is TRBJ1-5, the V gene TRBV6-1; D is perhaps TRBD1 (5 bases). Germline CDR1 reads MNHNS; CDR2 reads SASEGT. This CDR3 contains 15 residues. V dropped 5 bases and J dropped 2 bases, with 13 bases sitting between them.

This rearrangement joins TRBV15 to TRBJ2-5, with 11 bases fitting TRBD2. Per the germline V gene, CDR1 is LNHNV and CDR2 is YYDKDF (reference sequence). V dropped 0 bases and J dropped 5; count of bases not matched to a gene: 8. The CDR3 is made up of 17 amino acids. The CDR3 here is CATSREAVAGGRETQYF. CDR3 coding DNA: TGTGCCACCAGCAGAGAAGCGGTAGCGGGGGGGCGGGAGACCCAGTACTTC.

This chain links TRBV18 with TRBJ2-1; 7 bases agree with TRBD2. This CDR3 has 13 residues. Germline CDR1 reads KGHSH; CDR2 reads LQKENI. The junction had 5 bases not matched to a gene; V was cut back by 6 bases and J by 6 bases. The DNA for the CDR3 is TGTGCCAGCTCCCCCACGGGGGGCAATGAGCAGTTCTTC. Protein product: CASSPTGGNEQFF.

This chain joins TRBV7-8 and TRBJ2-7, with D possibly matching TRBD1 (6 bases). The CDR3 has 14 residues. Trimming shortened V by 1 base and J by 1 base, and 8 bases separated the two germline ends. Germline V CDR1 and CDR2: SGHVS, FQNEAQ. The CDR3 here is CASSLGTASYEQYV. The CDR3 nucleotides read TGTGCCAGCAGCTTAGGGACAGCTTCCTACGAGCAGTACGTC.

The chain recombines TRBV7-9 with TRBJ2-7; 9 bases map to TRBD1. Germline assignment: CDR1 SEHNR and CDR2 FQNEAQ (reference sequence). The V segment lost 4 bases and the J segment 6 bases; nucleotides outside the gene matches: 10. The CDR3 consists of 15 residues. CDR3 DNA: TGTGCCAGCAGCTCCACCGGGACAGGGACCAGCGAGCAGTACTTC. As protein: CASSSTGTGTSEQYF. The complete variable domain, with remaining parts taken from reference TRBV7-9 and TRBJ2-7, reads DTGVSQNPRHKITKRGQNVTFRCDPISEHNRLYWYRQTLGQGPEFLTYFQNEAQLEKSRLLSDRFSAERPKGSFSTLEIQRTEQGDSAMYLCASSSTGTGTSEQYFGPGTRLTVT.

V gene TRBV29-1 combines with J gene TRBJ2-1, with 9 bases matching TRBD1. Germline assignment: CDR1 SQVTM and CDR2 ANQGSEA. The CDR3 contains 13 residues. Trimming cost V 3 bases and J 9 bases; bases outside gene matches: 6. In DNA form, the CDR3 reads TGCAGCGTTGAGGGACAGGGCTATGGTGAGCAGTTCTTC. This sequence encodes CSVEGQGYGEQFF.

This clone was detected a few times. The rearrangement links TRBV30 to TRBJ1-2, with D uncertain. Trimming removed 3 bases from V and 6 bases from J, with 14 bases in between. Germline CDR1 and CDR2: GTSNPN and SVGIG (reference sequence). This CDR3 has 13 amino acids. CDR3 nucleotide sequence: TGTGCCTGGAGCCCAAGAGGGTTGGATGGCTACACCTTC. Translated: CAWSPRGLDGYTF.

V is TRBV10-1 and J is TRBJ2-2, with a possible D match to TRBD1 (6 bases). CDR3 size: 14 residues. Germline V CDR1 and CDR2: WNHNN, SYGVQD (reference sequence). V was cut by 5 bases and J by 4 bases, with 11 bases left in between. The CDR3 DNA follows: TGCGCCAGCAGTATTCAGGGGACCACCGGGGAGCTGTTTTTT. It is translated as CASSIQGTTGELFF.

There are a few counts of this clone. This sequence joins TRBV4-1 and TRBJ2-5; 10 nucleotides match TRBD1. From germline, CDR1 is MGHRA and CDR2 YSYEKL. Losses at the gene ends were 4 bases for V and 2 bases for J; bases not matched to a gene: 4. The CDR3 extends over 15 amino acids. The CDR3 DNA sequence: TGCGCCAGCAGCCCTTCGGGACAGGGGCAAGAGACCCAGTACTTC. Translation gives CASSPSGQGQETQYF.

The CDR3 nucleotides are TGTGCCAGCAGAGGGGGCCGCACCAAAAACATTCAGTACTTC. Protein product: CASRGGRTKNIQYF. This sequence joins TRBV6-5 and TRBJ2-4; the match to TRBD1 covers 7 bases. Germline V gives CDR1 MNHEY, CDR2 SVGAGI. CDR3 size: 14 residues. Trimming cost V 6 bases and J 2 bases; bases outside gene matches: 4.

The chain carries TRBV9 and TRBJ2-5, with TRBD2 identical over 15 bases. There are 17 residues in the CDR3. Germline V gives CDR1 SGDLS, CDR2 YYNGEE. V lost 4 bases and J lost 4; bases outside the gene matches: 8. The CDR3 DNA reads as TGTGCCAGCAGCCCTCGGACTAGCGGGGGGGCTAGAGAGACCCAGTACTTC. It is translated as CASSPRTSGGARETQYF.

The J gene is TRBJ2-3, the V gene TRBV2; 8 positions agree with TRBD2. This CDR3 comprises 15 residues. V lost 6 bases and J lost 2; bases outside the gene matches: 7. Germline V lookup: CDR1 SNHLY, CDR2 FYNNEI. The CDR3 DNA is TGTGCCAGCAGCCGGGGTAGCGGGGACACAGATACGCAGTATTTT. Amino acids: CASSRGSGDTDTQYF.

The CDR3 DNA reads as TGTGCCAGCAGCCTAATAGCGGGGGGACCTAGACGCACAGATACGCAGTATTTT. This sequence encodes CASSLIAGGPRRTDTQYF. The chain links TRBV5-6 to TRBJ2-3; 10 nucleotides agree with TRBD2. The germline V gene has CDR1 SGHDT and CDR2 YYEEEE. V trimming: 4 bases; J trimming: 1 base; junction bases outside the gene matches: 12. The CDR3 contains 18 residues.

V and J are TRBV7-2 and TRBJ2-7; TRBD2 is a possible D gene (5 bases). The germline CDR1 and CDR2 sequences are SGHTA and FQGNSA. The germline V and J ends were trimmed by 1 base and 0 bases, with 7 bases remaining between them. The CDR3 length is 14 residues. CDR3 residues: CASSLDGISYEQYF. Written as DNA, the CDR3 is TGTGCCAGCAGCTTAGACGGGATCTCCTACGAGCAGTACTTC.

The chain joins TRBV9 to TRBJ1-5, with D perhaps TRBD1 (6 bases). The germline V and J ends were trimmed by 0 bases and 7 bases, with 14 bases remaining between them. The CDR3 contains 15 residues. Looked up from germline, CDR1 is SGDLS and CDR2 is YYNGEE. The CDR3 coding sequence is TGTGCCAGCAGCGTAGAGGGACAAACAGGGCAGCCCCAGCATTTT. Its translation: CASSVEGQTGQPQHF.

This clone was detected only once. The chain couples TRBV28 to TRBJ1-2; a weak D match, TRBD1 (5 bases). From germline, CDR1 is MDHEN and CDR2 SYDVKM. Trimming pared 3 bases from V and 4 bases from J, leaving 15 bases between. This CDR3 is 15 amino acids long. The CDR3 DNA is TGTGCCAGCAGTTTGGGTCCGCAGGGCTTCTATGGCTACACCTTC. It is translated as CASSLGPQGFYGYTF.

V usage is TRBV5-5 and J usage is TRBJ2-7; the match to TRBD1 covers 7 bases. Germline lookup yields CDR1 SGHKS and CDR2 YYEKEE (reference sequence). The CDR3 covers 14 residues. The junction had 8 bases not matched to a gene; V was cut back by 2 bases and J by 6 bases. DNA of the CDR3: TGTGCCAGCAGCTTCCCGGCAGGGGGTGGCGAGCAGTACTTC. It encodes CASSFPAGGGEQYF. The full variable domain, in which reference TRBV5-5 and TRBJ2-7 provide the parts outside the CDR3, is DAGVTQSPTHLIKTRGQQVTLRCSPISGHKSVSWYQQVLGQGPQFIFQYYEKEERGRGNFPDRFSARQFPNYSSELNVNALLLGDSALYLCASSFPAGGGEQYFGPGTRLTVT.

In its sample, this clone was seen a few times. The V call is TRBV6-1, the J call TRBJ1-2; TRBD1 is a possible D gene (5 bases). V lost 5 bases to trimming and J lost 3 bases, with 13 bases between them. The germline V gene has CDR1 MNHNS and CDR2 SASEGT. This CDR3 has 14 amino acids. CDR3 DNA: TGTGCCAGCAGTCCACAGGATTCTTACTATGGCTACACCTTC. The encoded protein is CASSPQDSYYGYTF.

The chain links TRBV15 to TRBJ2-3; 15 nucleotides match TRBD2. The CDR3 length is 16 residues. Unmatched junction bases numbered 6, after V lost 4 bases and J lost 7 bases. Germline V gene sequence: CDR1 LNHNV, CDR2 YYDKDF (reference sequence). Here the CDR3 reads CATSMGTSGGHYTQYF. The CDR3 DNA sequence: TGTGCCACCAGCATGGGGACTAGCGGGGGGCATTATACGCAGTATTTT.

The gene calls are TRBV18 and TRBJ2-1, with D uncertain. Germline lookup yields CDR1 KGHSH and CDR2 LQKENI. This CDR3 is 15 amino acids long. V lost 0 bases and J lost 5, with 11 bases in between. CDR3 in amino acids: CASSPPNFANNEQFF. Written as DNA, the CDR3 is TGTGCCAGCTCACCACCGAATTTTGCGAACAATGAGCAGTTCTTC. Supplemented by reference TRBV18 and TRBJ2-1, the full variable domain reads NAGVMQNPRHLVRRRGQEARLRCSPMKGHSHVYWYRQLPEEGLKFMVYLQKENIIDESGMPKERFSAEFPKEGPSILRIQQVVRGDSAAYFCASSPPNFANNEQFFGPGTRLTVL.

The rearrangement joins TRBV7-6 to TRBJ2-3, with D possibly matching TRBD1 (6 bases). Looked up from germline, CDR1 is SGHVS and CDR2 is FNYEAQ. The germline V and J ends were trimmed by 1 base and 3 bases, with 14 bases remaining between them. The CDR3 contains 16 residues. CDR3 coding DNA: TGTGCCAGCAGCTTAGGGCCAGGGGTGAATACAGATACGCAGTATTTT. It codes for CASSLGPGVNTDTQYF. Full variable domain (missing parts from reference TRBV7-6 and TRBJ2-3): GAGVSQSPRYKVTKRGQDVALRCDPISGHVSLYWYRQALGQGPEFLTYFNYEAQQDKSGLPNDRFSAERPEGSISTLTIQRTEQRDSAMYRCASSLGPGVNTDTQYFGPGTRLTVL.

The gene calls are TRBV18 and TRBJ1-2; D perhaps matches TRBD1 (5 bases). The CDR3 is made up of 14 amino acids. Germline assignment: CDR1 KGHSH and CDR2 LQKENI. Deletions cut 0 bases from V and 4 bases from J, with 9 bases between. The CDR3, as DNA: TGTGCCAGCTCACCACCTGCAGGGCCCTATGGCTACACCTTC. Translated: CASSPPAGPYGYTF.

A note on this clone: At one of its ends the junction is not consistent with the germline gene, which may arise from a read error. The chain couples TRBV7-9 to TRBJ2-1; no reliable D call. The V gene's germline CDR1 is SEHNR and CDR2 FQNEAQ (reference sequence). The CDR3 runs to 13 residues. CDR3 residues: CSSSPPSRDEQFF. In DNA form, the CDR3 reads TGTTCCAGCAGCCCCCCTTCGCGCGATGAGCAGTTCTTC.

The chain joins TRBV5-1 to TRBJ1-4; the match to TRBD1 covers 7 bases. The germline V gene encodes CDR1 SGHRS and CDR2 YFSETQ. V lost 1 base and J lost 3; bases outside the gene matches: 3. The CDR3 is 15 residues long. DNA for the CDR3: TGCGCCAGCAGCTTGACAGGGGTTGCTAATGAAAAACTGTTTTTT. Residues: CASSLTGVANEKLFF.

The chain has TRBV5-4 and TRBJ2-2; D perhaps matches TRBD2 (6 bases). The germline V gene encodes CDR1 SGHNT and CDR2 YYREEE (reference sequence). Trimming removed 4 bases at V and 2 bases at J, with 12 bases between. The CDR3 is 15 amino acids. CDR3 protein: CASSLTGVNTGELFF. CDR3 DNA sequence: TGTGCCAGCAGCCTGACGGGGGTAAACACCGGGGAGCTGTTTTTT.

The table lists this clone with a few counts. The V call is TRBV10-3, the J call TRBJ1-1; 7 positions agree with TRBD1. The CDR3 runs to 14 residues. Germline CDR1 is ENHRY and CDR2 is SYGVKD. With 7 bases clipped from V and 0 bases from J, the junction kept 5 bases outside the gene matches. CDR3 nucleotide sequence: TGTGCCATCACCCCGGACAGGTTGAACACTGAAGCTTTCTTT. Its translation: CAITPDRLNTEAFF.

This chain connects TRBV7-3 to TRBJ1-1; D is possibly TRBD1 (6 bases). Trimming took 5 bases from V and 4 from J, leaving 17 bases between them. Per the germline V gene, CDR1 is SGHTA and CDR2 is FQGTGA. This CDR3 spans 15 amino acids. Here the CDR3 reads CASSRSGVGITEAFF. The CDR3 DNA reads as TGTGCCAGCAGCAGGTCAGGGGTCGGTATCACTGAAGCTTTCTTT.

A single count supports this clone. The chain combines TRBV7-9 with TRBJ2-3; D possibly corresponds to TRBD1 (6 bases). Looked up from germline, CDR1 is SEHNR and CDR2 is FQNEAQ (reference sequence). The CDR3 loop spans 16 amino acids. Trimming shortened V by 5 bases and J by 4 bases, and 19 bases separated the two germline ends. The CDR3 reads CASSLNRDSFADTQYF. The CDR3 DNA follows: TGTGCCAGCAGCCTTAACAGGGATTCTTTCGCAGATACGCAGTATTTT.